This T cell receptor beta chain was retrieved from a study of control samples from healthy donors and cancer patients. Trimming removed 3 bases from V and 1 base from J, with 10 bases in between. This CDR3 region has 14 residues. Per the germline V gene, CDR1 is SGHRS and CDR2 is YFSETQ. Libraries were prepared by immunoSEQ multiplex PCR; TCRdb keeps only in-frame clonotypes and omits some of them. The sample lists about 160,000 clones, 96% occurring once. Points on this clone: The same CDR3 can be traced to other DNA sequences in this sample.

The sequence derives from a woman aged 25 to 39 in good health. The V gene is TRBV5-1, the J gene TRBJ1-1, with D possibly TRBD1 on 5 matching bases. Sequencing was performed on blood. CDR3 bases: TGCGCCAGCAGCTCCGGGACGGGGAACACTGAAGCTTTCTTT. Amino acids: CASSSGTGNTEAFF.